The source of this T cell receptor (beta chain) is a study of human T cells and chemical hapten exposure. Time point here: pre-sensitization, week 0. Treatment defined: therapeutic diphenylcyclopropenone sensitization with weekly scalp DPC. This clonotype was picked up a small number of times. In TCRdb, the RACE reads were re-called with MiXCR into one record per CDR3 protein. The table includes about 80,000 distinct CDR3 sequences, 11% to 15% detected once. The material was whole blood, obtained in connection with sensitization to the hapten diphenylcyclopropenone (DPC). This clonotype originated in a woman in her forties or fifties with alopecia areata. Some clones in this sample may be carry-over from other donors' samples.

DNA for the CDR3: TGTGCCAGCAGGATGGGTGATGGGTCCTACAATGAGCAGTTCTTC. It translates to CASRMGDGSYNEQFF. The rearrangement joins TRBV6-6 to TRBJ2-1; D is unresolved. With 6 bases removed from V and 1 base from J, the gap between germline ends came to 13 bases. The CDR3 sequence is 15 residues long. Germline V lookup: CDR1 MNHNY, CDR2 SVGAGI (reference sequence).